What follows is one T cell receptor beta chain and its context. The entry originates in a study of beta chain features in type 1 diabetes. V shed 5 bases, J shed 7 bases, and the junction held 12 bases outside the gene matches. Germline assignment: CDR1 SGHTA and CDR2 FQGNSA. The CDR3 runs 16 residues. What was sequenced were expressed TCRB transcripts, since all of the isolated RNA had been reverse transcribed. Generated by immunoSEQ multiplex PCR, the TCRdb table keeps only in-frame clones and is missing some. The sample lists roughly 140,000 clones; about 8.5% were seen once. Input material: central memory CD4+ T cells from blood. The TCR sequence derives from a man younger than 35 in good health. The rearrangement joins TRBV7-2 to TRBJ1-5; 9 bases line up with TRBD1. In DNA form, the CDR3 reads TGTGCCAGCAGCCCCGCACAGGGGGCGGTAGGACAGCCCCAGCATTTT. This sequence encodes CASSPAQGAVGQPQHF.